The present T cell receptor (beta chain) was sequenced within a study of cytomegalovirus exposure and HLA in healthy donors. Whole-study results and caveats: Some TCR beta chains (164 of them) were listed as cytomegalovirus-associated. Cytomegalovirus status, reportedly, was diagnosed with high specificity and sensitivity by the classifier.

To note about this clone: What it binds is not known.

Healthy individuals who donated bone marrow served as the donors. The PCR made use of 60 Vbeta and 13 Jbeta primers. Per the authors' pipeline: A follow-up analysis tallied about 80 million unique TCR beta chains, roughly 11 million shared. Method: immunoSEQ multiplex PCR; TCRdb's copy keeps in-frame clones and lacks some. Clone size and the V and J calls come from that table; the DNA yielded D and trimming. The data hold about 160,000 clones, with roughly four fifths observed a single time. Looked up from germline, CDR1 is SNHLY and CDR2 is FYNNEI. With V trimmed by 3 bases and J by 4 bases, 12 bases remained unmatched. The CDR3 runs to 18 residues.

This TCR was sampled from a woman aged 40 to 49 in good health and CMV-seronegative. The V gene is TRBV2, the J gene TRBJ2-7, with 13 bases identical to TRBD2. The specimen was PBMCs. In DNA form, the CDR3 reads TGTGCCAGCAGTGACCAGCCACCGGGACTAGCGGGATTATACGAGCAGTACTTC. It translates to CASSDQPPGLAGLYEQYF.